This paragraph reports one T cell receptor beta chain. Its cognate antigen is unknown. This may arise from a read error, as a much more abundant clone is one base away. The sample comes from a study of human T cells and chemical hapten exposure. Stated time point: patch test 2, 6 weeks after DPC sensitization. The treatment denotes: therapeutic diphenylcyclopropenone sensitization with weekly scalp DPC. General study findings and limits: PT1 expanded TCR counts and patch test score were linked, and their correlation was positive.

CDR3 length: 16 residues. Germline CDR1 reads SQVTM; CDR2 reads ANQGSEA. TCRdb reprocessed the RACE reads with MiXCR, giving one entry per CDR3 protein. This sample yields around 100,000 distinct CDR3 sequences, of which about an eighth are seen a single time; 2.5% to 4% belongs to the top ten. This material consisted of whole blood, taken in connection with sensitization to the hapten diphenylcyclopropenone (DPC). The chain has TRBV29-1 and TRBJ2-2, with D possibly called TRBD1 or TRBD2 (6 bases each). This clonotype was sampled from a woman between 40 and 50 years old with alopecia areata. Some clones in this sample may be carry-over from other donors' samples. The CDR3 sequence: CSAEDPWGADTGELFF. In DNA form, the CDR3 reads TGCAGCGCTGAAGACCCCTGGGGGGCAGATACCGGGGAGCTGTTTTTT.